Shown below are 13 T cell receptor beta chains from a single sample sequenced in a study of multiple sclerosis patients with progressive multifocal leukoencephalopathy. The time point here: before natalizumab initiation. Data came from immunoSEQ multiplex PCR; TCRdb stores just in-frame clones and leaves some out. The table includes under 40,000 clones, 75% to 90% detected once. The sample consisted of PBMCs. The receptors were gathered from a human donor with multiple sclerosis.

The chain recombines TRBV19 with TRBJ1-1; D is unclear. The CDR3 has 14 amino acids. Germline V gives CDR1 LNHDA, CDR2 SQIVND (reference sequence). Trimming removed 1 base from V and 9 bases from J, with 15 bases in between. In DNA, the CDR3 is TGTGCCAGTAGTATAGGGAGAGGCGGTCCTAAAGCTTTCTTT. Translation: CASSIGRGGPKAFF.

The chain couples TRBV5-1 to TRBJ2-1, with a possible D match to TRBD1 (6 bases). Germline V gene lookup returns CDR1 SGHRS and CDR2 YFSETQ. Trimming stripped 4 bases from V and 4 bases from J, with 12 bases between. The CDR3 contains 14 residues. This CDR3 is CASSAHREYNEQFF. CDR3 bases: TGCGCCAGCAGCGCGCACAGGGAGTACAATGAGCAGTTCTTC.

The rearrangement joins TRBV18 to TRBJ1-5; a possible D gene is TRBD1 (5 bases). This CDR3 has 18 residues. V was trimmed by 2 bases and J by 4 bases, leaving 21 bases between them. Germline lookup yields CDR1 KGHSH and CDR2 LQKENI. This CDR3 reads CASSPSGGKPYLNQPQHF. The CDR3 bases are TGTGCCAGCTCACCATCGGGGGGGAAACCATACCTTAATCAGCCCCAGCATTTT.

This chain links TRBV9 with TRBJ1-1; maybe TRBD1 (6 bases). The CDR3 extends over 13 amino acids. V lost 3 bases to trimming and J lost 6 bases, with 12 bases between them. Per the germline V gene, CDR1 is SGDLS and CDR2 is YYNGEE. CDR3 sequence reads: CASSETGTAEAFF. For the CDR3, the DNA is TGTGCCAGCAGCGAAACAGGGACCGCTGAAGCTTTCTTT.

This sequence joins TRBV6-6 and TRBJ2-7; 7 nucleotides align to TRBD1. The CDR3 has 15 amino acids. Germline-derived CDR1 and CDR2 are MNHNY and SVGAGI (reference sequence). J was trimmed by 3 bases and V by 2 bases; bases with no gene match: 7. CDR3 region: CASSYTGQSSYEQYF. The CDR3 region has the DNA TGTGCCAGCAGTTACACGGGACAGTCCAGCTACGAGCAGTACTTC.

The chain is built from TRBV6-6 and TRBJ2-7; TRBD1 might be the D (5 bases). Germline loops: CDR1 MNHNY, CDR2 SVGAGI (reference sequence). The CDR3 is 14 residues long. Trimming shortened V by 2 bases and J by 5 bases, and 13 bases separated the two germline ends. This CDR3 is CASSYVGDPNEQYF. The CDR3 DNA reads as TGTGCCAGCAGTTACGTAGGGGATCCCAACGAGCAGTACTTC.

The chain carries TRBV15 and TRBJ2-5; 10 nucleotides line up with TRBD2. Germline lookup yields CDR1 LNHNV and CDR2 YYDKDF (reference sequence). The CDR3 runs to 16 residues. The ends lost 0 bases at V and 11 bases at J; junction bases unmatched: 12. The CDR3 here is CATSRDPLAGAKEQYF. The CDR3 coding sequence is TGTGCCACCAGCAGAGATCCCCTAGCGGGAGCTAAAGAGCAGTACTTC.

The J gene is TRBJ2-5, the V gene TRBV6-5; D call uncertain. The J call may be in error: the DNA end matches TRBJ2-7 better. Germline V gene sequence: CDR1 MNHEY, CDR2 SVGAGI. CDR3 size: 13 residues. The CDR3 DNA follows: TGTGCCAGCAGTTACTCGAGTAGTTACGAGCAGTACTTC. It encodes CASSYSSSYEQYF.

This rearrangement joins TRBV6-5 to TRBJ1-2, with D possibly TRBD1 on 5 matching bases. CDR1 is MNHEY and CDR2 is SVGAGI in the germline V gene. The CDR3 runs 14 residues. Between the trimmed V and J ends, which lost 2 bases and 4 bases, there was a span of 11 bases. The CDR3: CASSYGAASYGYTF. The CDR3 nucleotides read TGTGCCAGCAGTTACGGGGCCGCTTCCTATGGCTACACCTTC.

The chain employs TRBV5-6 and TRBJ1-1; D unresolved. Germline V gene sequence: CDR1 SGHDT, CDR2 YYEEEE. V lost 2 bases and J 6 bases, leaving 14 bases between the germline ends. The CDR3 runs to 14 residues. The CDR3 region has the DNA TGTGCCAGCAGCTTTCTAGGAGAGAAGGCTGAAGCTTTCTTT. It is translated as CASSFLGEKAEAFF.

This chain connects TRBV19 to TRBJ2-3; D is uncertain. V lost 4 bases, J lost 1 base, and 9 bases lay in between. The CDR3 length is 14 residues. Per the germline V gene, CDR1 is LNHDA and CDR2 is SQIVND (reference sequence). CDR3 DNA sequence: TGTGCCAGTAGTACCCTTGGGGGCACAGATACGCAGTATTTT. Protein sequence: CASSTLGGTDTQYF.

About this clone itself: One junction end disagrees with the germline gene, perhaps due to a read error. The chain employs TRBV7-7 and TRBJ2-1; D unresolved. The CDR3 extends over 16 amino acids. CDR1 SSHAT and CDR2 FNYEAQ come from the germline V gene (reference sequence). Here the CDR3 DNA reads TGTGCTAGCAGCTTTTCCTCGACCAGCTCCTACAATGAGCAGTTCTTC. Its translation: CASSFSSTSSYNEQFF.

V gene TRBV5-1 combines with J gene TRBJ1-1; 7 positions agree with TRBD1. This CDR3 is built from 14 residues. The junction had 3 bases not matched to a gene; V was cut back by 4 bases and J by 0 bases. The germline V gene has CDR1 SGHRS and CDR2 YFSETQ. Here the CDR3 DNA reads TGCGCCAGCAGCATGACAGGGCTGAACACTGAAGCTTTCTTT. Translating gives CASSMTGLNTEAFF.